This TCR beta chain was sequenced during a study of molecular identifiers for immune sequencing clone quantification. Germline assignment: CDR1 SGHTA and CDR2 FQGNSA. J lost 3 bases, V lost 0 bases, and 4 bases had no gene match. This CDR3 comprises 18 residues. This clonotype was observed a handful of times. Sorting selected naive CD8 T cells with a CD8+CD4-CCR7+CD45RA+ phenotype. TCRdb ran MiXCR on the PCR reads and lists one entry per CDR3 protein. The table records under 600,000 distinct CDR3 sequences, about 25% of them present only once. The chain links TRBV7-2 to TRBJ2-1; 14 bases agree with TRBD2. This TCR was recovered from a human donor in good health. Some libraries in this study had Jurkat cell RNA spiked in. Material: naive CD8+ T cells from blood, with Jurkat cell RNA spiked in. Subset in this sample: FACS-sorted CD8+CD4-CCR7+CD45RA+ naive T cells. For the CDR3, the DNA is TGTGCCAGCAGCTTAGCGACCGGGACTAGCGGGAGCTACAATGAGCAGTTCTTC. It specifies CASSLATGTSGSYNEQFF.